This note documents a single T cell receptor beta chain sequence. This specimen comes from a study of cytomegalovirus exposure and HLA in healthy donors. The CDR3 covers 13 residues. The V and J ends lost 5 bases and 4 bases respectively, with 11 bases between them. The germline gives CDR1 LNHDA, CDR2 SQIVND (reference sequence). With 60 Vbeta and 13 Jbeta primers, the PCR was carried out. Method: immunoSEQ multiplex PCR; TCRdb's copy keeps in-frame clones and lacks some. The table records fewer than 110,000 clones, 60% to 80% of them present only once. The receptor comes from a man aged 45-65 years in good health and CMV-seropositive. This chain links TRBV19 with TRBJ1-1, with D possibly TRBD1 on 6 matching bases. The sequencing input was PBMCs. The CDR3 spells CASSLQGPTEAFF. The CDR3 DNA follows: TGTGCCAGTAGTCTACAGGGACCCACTGAAGCTTTCTTT.